This T cell receptor beta chain was identified in a study of blood T cell repertoires in COVID-19. Study summary: There were acute and convalescent COVID-19 samples, and they came from the United States, Italy and Spain.

Clones were read by immunoSEQ multiplex PCR, and TCRdb kept only the in-frame ones, dropping some. The data hold 200,000 to 300,000 clones, with 87% observed a single time. The J segment lost 8 bases and the V segment lost 4 bases, leaving 3 bases of the junction unmatched. CDR3 length: 12 residues. Germline values: CDR1 SGHNT, CDR2 YYREEE (reference sequence). The sample taken for sequencing was peripheral blood. The chain is built from TRBV5-4 and TRBJ1-1; TRBD1 matches at 9 bases. This TCR came from a woman aged 40 to 49 who had recovered from COVID-19. The CDR3 sequence: CASSLGQGEAFF. CDR3 nucleotide sequence: TGTGCCAGCAGCCTGGGACAGGGAGAAGCTTTCTTT.